The 15 T cell receptor beta chains below come from one sample, sequenced in a study of cytomegalovirus exposure and HLA in healthy donors. Primers for the PCR totalled 60 Vbeta and 13 Jbeta. Profiling relied on immunoSEQ multiplex PCR, and the TCRdb table lists in-frame clones only, not all of them. Of 150,000 to 200,000 clones listed, around 78% are singletons. The specimen sequenced was PBMCs. The receptors were sampled from a woman between 35 and 50 years old in good health and CMV-seronegative.

V is TRBV5-6 and J is TRBJ2-3; the match to TRBD1 covers 12 bases. V lost 1 base, J lost 0 bases, and 9 bases stayed unmatched. This CDR3 has 19 amino acids. Germline CDR1 reads SGHDT; CDR2 reads YYEEEE. The CDR3 protein is CASSLPRDRGPKSTDTQYF. For the CDR3, the DNA is TGTGCCAGCAGCTTGCCCCGGGACAGGGGGCCGAAAAGCACAGATACGCAGTATTTT.

The chain uses TRBV5-8 and TRBJ1-2; no clear D gene. Germline V CDR1 and CDR2: SGHTS, YDEGEE. With 1 base removed from V and 4 bases from J, the gap between germline ends came to 8 bases. The CDR3 consists of 13 residues. DNA of the CDR3: TGTGCCAGCAGCTTGAGATCAGTCTATGGCTACACCTTC. Protein sequence: CASSLRSVYGYTF.

The genes are TRBV5-1 and TRBJ2-6, with a possible D match to TRBD2 (5 bases). The CDR3 has 14 amino acids. Trimming stripped 3 bases from V and 3 bases from J, with 7 bases between. The germline CDR1 and CDR2 sequences are SGHRS and YFSETQ. CDR3 protein: CASSSGGGANVLTF. Here the CDR3 DNA reads TGCGCCAGCAGCTCCGGAGGTGGGGCCAACGTCCTGACTTTC.

The chain has TRBV4-2 and TRBJ2-1, with TRBD2 matching 10 bases. V shed 4 bases, J shed 6 bases, and the junction held 6 bases outside the gene matches. The CDR3 is 15 residues long. CDR1 and CDR2 from the germline V gene are LGHNA and YNFKEQ. The CDR3 sequence: CASSPTLAGANEQFF. CDR3 nucleotide sequence: TGTGCCAGCAGCCCAACTCTAGCGGGAGCCAATGAGCAGTTCTTC.

The rearrangement uses TRBV19 and TRBJ1-5; 10 bases are shared with TRBD1. Trimming cost V 1 base and J 9 bases; bases outside gene matches: 6. From germline, CDR1 is LNHDA and CDR2 SQIVND (reference sequence). The CDR3 is made up of 15 amino acids. CDR3 DNA sequence: TGTGCCAGTAGTATAGGGGCGGGACAGGGGACGCCCCAGCATTTT. Protein: CASSIGAGQGTPQHF.

The table lists this clone with a few counts. The chain is built from TRBV28 and TRBJ2-3; no reliable D call. Germline V CDR1 and CDR2: MDHEN, SYDVKM. This CDR3 comprises 12 residues. V was pared by 5 bases and J by 4 bases, with 7 bases between. CDR3: CASSLLSDTQYF. DNA of the CDR3: TGTGCCAGCAGTCTCCTTTCAGATACGCAGTATTTT.

The chain joins TRBV13 to TRBJ1-5, with 8 bases matching TRBD1. The trim removed 4 bases at V and 7 bases at J, leaving 6 bases unmatched. This CDR3 is 14 amino acids long. Germline V CDR1 and CDR2: PRHDT, FYEKMQ (reference sequence). CDR3: CASSSTGVEQPQHF. DNA for the CDR3: TGTGCCAGCAGCTCGACAGGGGTTGAGCAGCCCCAGCATTTT.

The table lists this clone with a count of one. V usage is TRBV6-6 and J usage is TRBJ2-7; D is possibly TRBD2 (6 bases). V was trimmed by 8 bases and J by 7 bases, leaving 9 bases between them. The CDR3 is 10 residues long. Germline CDR1 and CDR2: MNHNY and SVGAGI (reference sequence). The DNA for the CDR3 is TGTGCCAGCGCTGGGGGGGAGCAGTACTTC. Its translation is CASAGGEQYF.

This clone was picked up a small number of times. V gene TRBV7-8 combines with J gene TRBJ1-3, with 10 bases fitting TRBD1. In germline, CDR1 is SGHVS, CDR2 FQNEAQ. The CDR3 is 14 amino acids. The V gene end was trimmed by 5 bases and the J gene end by 7 bases; junction bases not matched to a gene: 5. The CDR3 nucleotides are TGTGCCAGCAGCCCAGGACAGGGGGGGAACACCATATATTTT. Its translation is CASSPGQGGNTIYF. The whole variable domain, remainder taken from reference TRBV7-8 and TRBJ1-3, is GAGVSQSPRYKVAKRGQDVALRCDPISGHVSLFWYQQALGQGPEFLTYFQNEAQLDKSGLPSDRFFAERPEGSVSTLKIQRTQQEDSAVYLCASSPGQGGNTIYFGEGSWLTVV.

This clone was seen only a few times. The chain is built from TRBV5-6 and TRBJ2-1; 7 bases map to TRBD2. Germline CDR1 SGHDT, CDR2 YYEEEE. The J segment lost 10 bases and the V segment lost 0 bases, leaving 4 bases of the junction unmatched. This CDR3 is 13 amino acids long. In nucleotides, the CDR3 is TGTGCCAGCAGCTTGGTCGGTAGCGGGGAGCAGTTCTTC. Protein product: CASSLVGSGEQFF.

This clone was counted only a few times. The chain joins TRBV28 to TRBJ2-7; 7 bases fit TRBD1. Germline CDR1 MDHEN, CDR2 SYDVKM. CDR3 size: 15 residues. Losses at the gene ends were 5 bases for V and 4 bases for J; bases not matched to a gene: 11. Written as DNA, the CDR3 is TGTGCCAGCAGTAGTTCCGGGACAGCTTTATACGAGCAGTACTTC. It translates to CASSSSGTALYEQYF.

The rearrangement uses TRBV9 and TRBJ2-3, with D maybe TRBD2 (5 bases). Looked up from germline, CDR1 is SGDLS and CDR2 is YYNGEE. The CDR3 runs to 14 residues. Between the trimmed V and J ends, which lost 3 bases and 3 bases, there was a span of 11 bases. The CDR3 nucleotides read TGTGCCAGCAGCGCTACGGACTGGACAGATACGCAGTATTTT. It yields the protein CASSATDWTDTQYF.

The rearrangement uses TRBV5-4 and TRBJ2-7; 10 bases line up with TRBD2. CDR1 is SGHNT and CDR2 is YYREEE in the germline V gene (reference sequence). The V segment lost 4 bases and the J segment 5 bases; nucleotides outside the gene matches: 6. This CDR3 is 14 amino acids long. Written as DNA, the CDR3 is TGTGCCAGCAGCCCCAGCGGGAGGGTAAACGAGCAGTACTTC. Amino acid sequence: CASSPSGRVNEQYF.

This clone was detected only once. The gene calls are TRBV6-5 and TRBJ2-7, with 9 bases that match TRBD1. The CDR3 sequence is 15 residues long. Germline V gives CDR1 MNHEY, CDR2 SVGAGI. J was trimmed by 3 bases and V by 0 bases; bases with no gene match: 3. DNA of the CDR3: TGTGCCAGCAGTTACTCGACAGGGGGGGTCTACGAGCAGTACTTC. It codes for CASSYSTGGVYEQYF.

This clone turned up a few times. CDR3 DNA: TGCGCCAGCAGCCCCCGGGACAGTAATTCACCCCTCCACTTT. Protein sequence: CASSPRDSNSPLHF. The gene calls are TRBV5-1 and TRBJ1-6; TRBD1 agrees at 7 bases. Trimming cost V 4 bases and J 6 bases; bases outside gene matches: 4. The CDR3 covers 14 residues. Germline assignment: CDR1 SGHRS and CDR2 YFSETQ.